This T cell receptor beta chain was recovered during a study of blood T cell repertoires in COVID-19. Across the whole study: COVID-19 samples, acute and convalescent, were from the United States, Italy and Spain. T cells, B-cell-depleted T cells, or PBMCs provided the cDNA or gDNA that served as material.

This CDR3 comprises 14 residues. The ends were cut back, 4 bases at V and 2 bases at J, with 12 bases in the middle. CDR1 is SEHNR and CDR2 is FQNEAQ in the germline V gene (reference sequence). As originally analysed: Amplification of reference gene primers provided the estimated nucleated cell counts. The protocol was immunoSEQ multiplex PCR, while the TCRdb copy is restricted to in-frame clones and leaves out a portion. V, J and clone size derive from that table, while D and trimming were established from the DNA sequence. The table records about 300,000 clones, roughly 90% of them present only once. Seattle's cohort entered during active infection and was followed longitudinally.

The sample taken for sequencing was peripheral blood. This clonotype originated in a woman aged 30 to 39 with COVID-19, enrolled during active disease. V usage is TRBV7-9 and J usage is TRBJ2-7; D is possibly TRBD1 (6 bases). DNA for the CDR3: TGTGCCAGCAGCTCCGCCGACAGGCCCTACGAGCAGTACTTC. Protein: CASSSADRPYEQYF.